The rows below give T cell receptor beta chains drawn from one sample of a study of post-analysis software for immune sequencing data. TCRdb ran MiXCR on the PCR reads and lists one entry per CDR3 protein. The data show 700,000 to 800,000 distinct CDR3 sequences, 25% to 30% seen once. Sequenced material: blood. All receptors come from a girl aged 10 to 17 with multiple sclerosis. CDR3s leave out the opening cysteine and the closing phenylalanine or tryptophan. Some rows have no size entry. The others give once, few or many, or a class for an expanded clone.

v_call clone_size cdr3_aa
TRBV11-2 many ASSSYSPGQRYEQY
TRBV6-1 NA ASSEPGLADTQY
TRBV29-1 few SASWVETQY
TRBV5-5 NA ASSPTRQGWEQY
TRBV12-3/TRBV12-4 NA ASSFTVAGGPNEQF
TRBV24-1 NA ATSGGRLAGVDNEQY
TRBV7-9 once ASSRPGGNEQF
TRBV29-1 NA SACRGVTEAF
TRBV29-1 few SGRAGGPGTQY
TRBV11-2 NA ASSVGLLSLNEQF
TRBV20-1 few SAVTLAGGSDTQY
TRBV12-3/TRBV12-4 NA ASSLVIGQGAHYEQY
TRBV2 NA ASQEGLSDAQY
TRBV29-1 few SVEDPESSYEQY
TRBV5-1 NA ASSLRGLAVFDEQF
TRBV27 NA ASSRRGLDSPLH
TRBV6-6 NA ASSYGRGSTNEKLF
TRBV20-1 few SAQDNRAPQETQY
TRBV7-2 few ASSQDNRYSGANVLT
TRBV20-1 NA SAARSGIQETQF
TRBV6-6 few ASVGSSSYNEQF
TRBV29-1 NA SVGFPGQVNTEAF
TRBV5-1 few ASSARTGGAETQY
TRBV11-2 NA ASSSSQGVGEQF
TRBV7-2 NA ASSWSLDNEQF
TRBV28 NA ASRSGRVEKLF
TRBV5-4 NA ASSWGPSGANTEAF
TRBV10-3 few AISGGGYVEQY
TRBV19 NA ASSAFLSDTQY
TRBV12-3/TRBV12-4 NA ASRELLGNQPQH
TRBV6-2/TRBV6-3 NA ASSRIGGDTQY
TRBV10-3 NA AIPPTQGGSSYGYT
TRBV4-1 NA ASSQEGSDTDTQY
TRBV29-1 few SVGGPFRGTRRGQDGRTQY
TRBV28 many ASSPVGIQETQY
TRBV29-1 many SVELRTGGPYEQY
TRBV10-3 few AIRDPGGTYNEQF
TRBV7-9 NA ASSETGGPPPYEQY
TRBV28 NA ASSLSGLAGGQTQF
TRBV29-1 NA SVVLESSYEQY
TRBV7-2 NA ASSSRQGSGDTQY
TRBV12-3/TRBV12-4 NA VSRTGTTNEKLF
TRBV20-1 NA SARSVYGSSPDAQY
TRBV7-2 few ASSLEGLAIDTQY
TRBV6-5 NA AGSYAGGEETQY
TRBV9 NA ASSVGDRVGSYT
TRBV10-2 NA ASSESGYSEQF
TRBV20-1 few RAGRGRDEQY
TRBV16 few ASSFSPSDEKLF
TRBV20-1 few SGERETQY
TRBV7-2 NA ASSLGSTLGETQY
TRBV25-1 NA ASSEWGDTEAF